This T cell receptor beta chain was recorded in a study of beta chain features in type 1 diabetes. Whole-study context: Some 110 million sorted cells were examined across all samples.

TCRB transcripts that were expressed got sequenced, as all of the isolated RNA had been reverse transcribed. Clones were sequenced by immunoSEQ multiplex PCR, and TCRdb holds only the in-frame ones, with some missing. The table includes around 250,000 clones, approximately 15% detected once. As regards this clone: Antigen unknown.

General study results and limits: For patients, the naive, central memory and Treg TCRB repertoires appeared more alike than for healthy donors. Shortening that was moderate but significant affected the TCRB CDR3s of Type 1 diabetes patients in all four CD4+ subsets.

Sequencing was carried out using naive CD4+ T cells from blood. This receptor was obtained from a man under 40 with type 1 diabetes.

As DNA, the CDR3 is TGTGCCAGCAGTTCCCCTATAGCGGGAGTAGAGACCCAGTACTTC. Translation gives CASSSPIAGVETQYF. This chain joins TRBV27 and TRBJ2-5, with 9 positions matching TRBD2. The V segment lost 4 bases and the J segment 4 bases; nucleotides outside the gene matches: 7. In germline, CDR1 is MNHEY, CDR2 SMNVEV (reference sequence). The CDR3 is made up of 15 amino acids.